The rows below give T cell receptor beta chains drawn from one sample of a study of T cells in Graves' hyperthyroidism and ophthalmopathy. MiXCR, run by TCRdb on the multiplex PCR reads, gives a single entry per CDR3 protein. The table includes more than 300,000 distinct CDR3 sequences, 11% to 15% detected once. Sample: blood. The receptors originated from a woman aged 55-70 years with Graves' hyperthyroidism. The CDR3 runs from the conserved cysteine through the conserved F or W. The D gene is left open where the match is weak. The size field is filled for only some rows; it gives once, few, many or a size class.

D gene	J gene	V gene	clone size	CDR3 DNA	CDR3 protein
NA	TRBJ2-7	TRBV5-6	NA	TGTGCCAGCAGCTTCTTCATGGCCGAGCAGTACTTC	CASSFFMAEQYF
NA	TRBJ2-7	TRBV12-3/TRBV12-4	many	TGTGCCAGCAGTTTGTTCGGGCCGAACGAGCAGTACTTC	CASSLFGPNEQYF
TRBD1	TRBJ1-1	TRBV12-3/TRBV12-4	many	TGTGCCAGCAGCCTACGTACAGGGGGGAACACTGAAGCTTTCTTT	CASSLRTGGNTEAFF
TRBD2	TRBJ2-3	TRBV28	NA	TGTGCCAGCAGTCCCCGGTGGGGGGGTTTAGATACGCAGTATTTT	CASSPRWGGLDTQYF
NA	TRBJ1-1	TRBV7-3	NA	TGTGCCAGCAGCTTGGCGGGGGGAGAGAACACTGAAGCTTTCTTT	CASSLAGGENTEAFF
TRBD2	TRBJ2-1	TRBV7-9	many	TGTGCCAGCAGCTCCACCTGGGAATTAGCGGGAGGAAATGAGCAGTTCTTC	CASSSTWELAGGNEQFF
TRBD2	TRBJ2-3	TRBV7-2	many	TGTGCCAGCAGCGTAGCGGGAGCAGCAGATACGCAGTATTTT	CASSVAGAADTQYF
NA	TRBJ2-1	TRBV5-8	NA	TGTGCCAGCAGCTTGGTGGGTAAGCGCAATGAGCAGTTCTTC	CASSLVGKRNEQFF
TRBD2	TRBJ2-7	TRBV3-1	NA	TGTGCCAGCAGCCAAGATGTCGGTAGCGGGACCTACGAGCAGTACTTC	CASSQDVGSGTYEQYF
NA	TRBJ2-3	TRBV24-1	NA	TGTGCCACCAGTGATCCGGACAGGAGGGGAGTCACAGATACGCAGTATTTT	CATSDPDRRGVTDTQYF
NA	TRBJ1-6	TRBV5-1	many	TGCGCCAGCAGCTTGGGATCCTCTAATTCACCCCTCCACTTT	CASSLGSSNSPLHF
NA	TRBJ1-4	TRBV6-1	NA	TGTGCCAGCAGTGAAGGTAGTCTGATCACCAATGAAAAACTGTTTTTT	CASSEGSLITNEKLFF
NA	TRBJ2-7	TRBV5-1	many	TGCGCCAGCAGCTTCGGATCCCACTACGAGCAGTACTTC	CASSFGSHYEQYF
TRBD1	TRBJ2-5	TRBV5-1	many	TGCGCCAGCTCAAAGTGGGCAGGGGGTTCCGAAGAGACCCAGTACTTC	CASSKWAGGSEETQYF
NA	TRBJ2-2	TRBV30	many	TGTGCCTGGAGTTTTAATAGGGGCAGGGAGCTGTTTTTT	CAWSFNRGRELFF
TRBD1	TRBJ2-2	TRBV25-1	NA	TGTGCCAGCAGGGGACAGACGACCGGGGAGCTGTTTTTT	CASRGQTTGELFF
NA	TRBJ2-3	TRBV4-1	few	TGCGCCAGCAGCCTCCGCTGGGGCCCGGGGCACACAGATACGCAGTATTTT	CASSLRWGPGHTDTQYF
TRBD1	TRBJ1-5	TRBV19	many	TGTGCCGGTGGGGGACAGGCAGTCTATAGCAATCAGCCCCAGCATTTT	CAGGGQAVYSNQPQHF
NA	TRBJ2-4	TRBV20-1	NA	TGCAGTGCTAGAGATAGTCCCCCTAGTGGGGCTCTGGCCAAAAACATTCAGTACTTC	CSARDSPPSGALAKNIQYF
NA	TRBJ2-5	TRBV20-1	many	TGCAGTGCTAGCCTCATAGAGACCCAGTACTTC	CSASLIETQYF
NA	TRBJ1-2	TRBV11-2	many	TGTGCCAGCAGCCCTGCCAGAGGGAGGAGGTATGGCTACACCTTC	CASSPARGRRYGYTF
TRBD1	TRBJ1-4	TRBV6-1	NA	TGTGCCGGAACCAGGGGGCCTAATGAAAAACTGTTTTTT	CAGTRGPNEKLFF
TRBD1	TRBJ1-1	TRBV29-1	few	TGCAGCGTTGTGGGACAGGAAGCTTTCTTT	CSVVGQEAFF
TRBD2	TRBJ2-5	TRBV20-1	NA	TGCAGTGCTAGCACTAGCGGGGGTTTGGAGACCCAGTACTTC	CSASTSGGLETQYF
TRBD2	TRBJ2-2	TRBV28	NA	TGTGCCAGCAGTTGGGCTAGCGGGAACACCGGGGAGCTGTTTTTT	CASSWASGNTGELFF
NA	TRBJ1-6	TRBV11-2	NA	TGTGCCAGCAGCGCCAGAATTGGTTCACCCCTCCACTTT	CASSARIGSPLHF
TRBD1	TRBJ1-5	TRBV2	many	TGTGCCAGCAGCGGGACAGGGGAGAATCAGCCCCAGCATTTT	CASSGTGENQPQHF
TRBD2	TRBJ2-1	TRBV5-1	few	TGCGCCAGCAGCAGGGGGGCGGCGGGAGGAACCTACAATGAGCAGTTCTTC	CASSRGAAGGTYNEQFF
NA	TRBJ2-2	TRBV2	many	TGTGCCAGCAGTGAAATTGGTAACACCGGGGAGCTGTTTTTT	CASSEIGNTGELFF
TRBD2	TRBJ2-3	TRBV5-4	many	TGTGCCAGCAGCTTGGCTAGCGGGTTCACAGATACGCAGTATTTT	CASSLASGFTDTQYF
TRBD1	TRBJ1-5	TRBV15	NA	TGTGCCACCAGCAGAGTTATCAGGGGGCAACTTCAGCCCCAGCATTTT	CATSRVIRGQLQPQHF
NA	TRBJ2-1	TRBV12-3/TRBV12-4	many	TGTGCCAGCAGTTCTCGAGGCCTAGAAGGCGATGAGCAGTTCTTC	CASSSRGLEGDEQFF
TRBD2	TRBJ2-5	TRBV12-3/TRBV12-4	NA	TGTGCCAGCAATTCCCACACTACTAGCGGCCAAGAGACCCAGTACTTC	CASNSHTTSGQETQYF
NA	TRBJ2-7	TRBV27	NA	TGTGCCAGCAGGTCGTCGCTTGAGCAGTACTTC	CASRSSLEQYF
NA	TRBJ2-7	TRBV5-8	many	TGTGCCAGCAGCTTGTTAGGCAGGACCTACGAGCAGTACTTC	CASSLLGRTYEQYF
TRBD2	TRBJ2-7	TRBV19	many	TGTGCCAGTATGCCCGGGACTAGCGGGAGGATCAACGAGCAGTACTTC	CASMPGTSGRINEQYF
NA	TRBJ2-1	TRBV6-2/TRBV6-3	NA	TGTGCCACCTCCCCTAGGAGGAGTGAGGTGTTCTTC	CATSPRRSEVFF
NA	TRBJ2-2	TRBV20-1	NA	TGCAGTGCTAGCCGGAGGACCGGGGAGCTGTTTTTT	CSASRRTGELFF
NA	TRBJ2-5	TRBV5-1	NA	TGCGCCAGCAGCCTGCAACCCGGCGCCGAAGAGACCCAGTACTTC	CASSLQPGAEETQYF
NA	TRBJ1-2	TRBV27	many	TGTGCCAGCAGTTTATCCGGACAGTTTTTTGGCTACACCTTC	CASSLSGQFFGYTF
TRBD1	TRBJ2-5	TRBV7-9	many	TGTGCCAGCAGCTTAGCGGGACAGAGACAAGAGACCCAGTACTTC	CASSLAGQRQETQYF
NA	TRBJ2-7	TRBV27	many	TGTGCCAGCAGTTTAAGCCCCGGGGTATACGAGCAGTACTTC	CASSLSPGVYEQYF
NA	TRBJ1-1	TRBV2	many	TGTGCCAGCAAGTCGGACTCCAACACTGAAGCTTTCTTT	CASKSDSNTEAFF
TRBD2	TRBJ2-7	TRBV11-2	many	TGTGCCAGCAGCTTCTGGCGGGAGTCGGGCGAGCAGTACTTC	CASSFWRESGEQYF
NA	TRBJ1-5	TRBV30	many	TGTGCCTGGAGCCCCAGGGAGGATCAGCCCCAGCATTTT	CAWSPREDQPQHF
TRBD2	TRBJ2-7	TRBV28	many	TGTGCCAGCAGGCTCCTAGCGGGAGCCTACCGAGGGTCCTACGAGCAGTACTTC	CASRLLAGAYRGSYEQYF
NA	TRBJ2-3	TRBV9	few	TGTGCCAGCAGCGTAGGATTTGGGCCTACAGATACGCAGTATTTT	CASSVGFGPTDTQYF
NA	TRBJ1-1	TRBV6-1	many	TGTGCCAGCAGATACGAGGGGACGGGGAACACTGAAGCTTTCTTT	CASRYEGTGNTEAFF
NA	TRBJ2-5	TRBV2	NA	TGTGCCAGCAGTGAAGAAAGACCACATCAGTACTTC	CASSEERPHQYF
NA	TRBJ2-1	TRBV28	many	TGTGCCAGTCAGGGCCCCCACAATGAGCAGTTCTTC	CASQGPHNEQFF
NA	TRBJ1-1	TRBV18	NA	TGTGCCAGCTCACCGACAGCAAACACTGAAGCTTTCTTT	CASSPTANTEAFF
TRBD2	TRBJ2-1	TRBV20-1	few	TGCAGTGGAAGACTAGCGGGAGGGGGTGAGCAGTTCTTC	CSGRLAGGGEQFF
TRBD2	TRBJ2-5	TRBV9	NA	TGTGCCAGCAGCGGCGGGACTAGCGGTGCCCAGTACTTC	CASSGGTSGAQYF
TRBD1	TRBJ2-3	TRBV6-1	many	TGTGCCAGCAGTGAAAGGGACAGGGAGTCAGATACGCAGTATTTT	CASSERDRESDTQYF
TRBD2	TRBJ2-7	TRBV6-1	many	TGTGCCAGCAGCCCCCGGGAGGCTAGCTCCTACGAGCAGTACTTC	CASSPREASSYEQYF
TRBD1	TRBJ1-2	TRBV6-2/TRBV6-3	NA	TGTGCCAGCAGTTGGGACAGCCAAGTTTATGGCTACACCTTC	CASSWDSQVYGYTF
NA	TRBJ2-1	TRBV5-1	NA	TGCGCCAGCACCACCTCGAATGAGCAGTTCTTC	CASTTSNEQFF
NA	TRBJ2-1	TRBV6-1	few	TGTGCCAGCAGTTGGGGACGCGATGAGCAGTTCTTC	CASSWGRDEQFF
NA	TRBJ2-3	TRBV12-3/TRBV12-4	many	TGTGCCAGCAGTTCCCCCCAGGGAGATACGCAGTATTTT	CASSSPQGDTQYF
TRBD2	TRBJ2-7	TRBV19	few	TGTGCCAGTAGTATCACGGGAGGGCCCCACGAGCAGTACTTC	CASSITGGPHEQYF